The clone carrying this TCR beta chain was seen at least ten times. Its antigen is not identified. V dropped 4 bases and J dropped 7; count of bases not matched to a gene: 2. CDR1 is KGHDR, CDR2 SFDVKD, per germline. This CDR3 has 12 residues. The data are from a study of spatial heterogeneity in lung cancer. Notes on the study in general: Tumor TCRs that were ubiquitous and expanded showed up in blood more at resection than follow-up.

All TCR cDNA molecules were individually tagged with a unique molecular identifier. One entry per CDR3 protein, called by TCRdb with MiXCR from the 5' RACE reads. The table has 77,000 or so distinct CDR3 sequences, approximately 21% seen once. Time point described: sample taken at primary tumor resection. Whole RNA from tumor, nontumor lung or frozen PBMC was sequenced unsorted. The sample here was PBMCs, taken at surgery. This sequence was found in a male donor with early-stage non-small cell lung cancer. The J gene is TRBJ1-1, the V gene TRBV24-1; 7 nucleotides line up with TRBD1. DNA for the CDR3: TGTGCCACCAGTGAGTGGGACAGTGAAGCTTTCTTT. Translating gives CATSEWDSEAFF.